This T cell receptor (beta chain) was recovered during a study of a mutant IDH1 vaccine in newly diagnosed glioma. Sample time point: week 35, safety follow-up. It was 300 ug of mutant IDH1 20-mer peptide that made up each vaccine dose, given with topical imiquimod. Assay: immunoSEQ multiplex PCR; the TCRdb copy retains only in-frame clones and omits some. In the table there are about 32,000 clones, about four fifths of which are singletons. Comments on this clone: What it binds is unknown.

In germline, CDR1 is SGHNT, CDR2 YENEEA. The CDR3 has 14 amino acids. Trimming cost V 4 bases and J 0 bases, with 10 bases left between them. This clonotype was obtained from a woman between 18 and 29 years old with glioma. The rearrangement joins TRBV11-3 to TRBJ2-7; no clear D gene. The sample here was PBMCs, taken from a glioma patient whose treatment included an IDH1 peptide vaccine. CDR3 protein: CASSSSTHSYEQYF. The CDR3 bases are TGTGCCAGCAGCTCGTCGACACACTCCTACGAGCAGTACTTC.